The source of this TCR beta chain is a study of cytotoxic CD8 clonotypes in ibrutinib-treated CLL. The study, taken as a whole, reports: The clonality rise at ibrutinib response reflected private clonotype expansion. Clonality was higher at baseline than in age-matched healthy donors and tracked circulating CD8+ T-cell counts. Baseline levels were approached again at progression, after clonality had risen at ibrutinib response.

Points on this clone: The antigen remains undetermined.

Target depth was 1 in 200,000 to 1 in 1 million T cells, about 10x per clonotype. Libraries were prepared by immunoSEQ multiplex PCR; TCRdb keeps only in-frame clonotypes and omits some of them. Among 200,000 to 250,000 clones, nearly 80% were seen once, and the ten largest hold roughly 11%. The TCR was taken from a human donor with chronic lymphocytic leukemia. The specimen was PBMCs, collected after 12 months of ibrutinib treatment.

The CDR3 DNA follows: TGTGCCAGCTCACCACCTCTGCTAGGGTCTAAGACCTACGAGCAGTACTTC. Translation: CASSPPLLGSKTYEQYF. The chain has TRBV18 and TRBJ2-7; D is ambiguous. The CDR3 is 17 amino acids. V gave up 0 bases and J gave up 2 bases, with 17 bases separating them. Germline assignment: CDR1 KGHSH and CDR2 LQKENI.